This T cell receptor (beta chain) came from a study of beta chain features in type 1 diabetes. Study-level background: Regarding age, gender and cell yields, patients proved similar to healthy donors. The examined sorted cells totaled 107,917,701 across samples.

Once sorted, every population was more than 95% pure. This clone occurred a few times. Antigen unknown. Investigators reverse transcribed all isolated RNA, so they sequenced expressed TCRB transcripts. Profiled with immunoSEQ multiplex PCR; TCRdb holds only in-frame clones, not every one. The sample has about 160,000 clones, less than 9.5% seen once. The CDR3 covers 15 residues. CDR1 is SGHTA, CDR2 FQGTGA, per germline. Trimming at V came to 5 bases and at J to 4 bases, leaving 7 bases not matched to a gene. Study-wide points: Sequencing used cDNA, and cells with high TCR expression could therefore be over-represented.

The chain uses TRBV7-3 and TRBJ2-5; the match to TRBD2 covers 10 bases. This receptor was taken from a man aged 18 to 29 in good health. Sequenced material: central memory CD4+ T cells from blood. The CDR3 reads CASSTSSSGGETQYF. CDR3 DNA: TGTGCCAGCAGCACAAGCTCTAGCGGGGGAGAGACCCAGTACTTC.